The 21 T cell receptor beta chains presented below share a single source sample, sequenced in a study of blood T cell repertoires in COVID-19. Method: immunoSEQ multiplex PCR; TCRdb's copy keeps in-frame clones and lacks some. The table shows 110,000 or so clones, with 81% occurring only once. Sequencing used peripheral blood. These receptors came from an elderly man with acute or convalescent COVID-19.

The CDR3, as DNA: TGTGCCAGCAGTCACACCGGAACCGCGGGCTATGGCTACACCTTC. It is translated as CASSHTGTAGYGYTF. The gene calls are TRBV27 and TRBJ1-2; no firm D call. The V end was cut by 5 bases, the J end by 4 bases, with 17 bases between. CDR1 MNHEY and CDR2 SMNVEV come from the germline V gene (reference sequence). The length of the CDR3 is 15 residues.

The chain employs TRBV7-3 and TRBJ2-5; D possibly corresponds to TRBD1 (6 bases). CDR1 is SGHTA and CDR2 is FQGTGA in the germline V gene. The CDR3 totals 15 residues. V was cut by 3 bases and J by 5 bases, with 16 bases left in between. The CDR3 is CASSLGRGLWETQYF. Here the CDR3 DNA reads TGTGCCAGCAGCTTGGGCAGGGGTTTGTGGGAGACCCAGTACTTC.

The gene calls are TRBV6-2 or TRBV6-3 and TRBJ2-1; TRBD2 matches 9 bases. The CDR3 extends over 15 amino acids. Germline V lookup: CDR1 MNHEY, CDR2 SVGEGT. V shed 6 bases and J 6 bases; nucleotides not matched to a gene: 9. Here the CDR3 reads CASSRLAVLSNEQFF. For the CDR3, the DNA is TGTGCCAGCAGCCGACTAGCGGTTCTGTCCAATGAGCAGTTCTTC.

The genes are TRBV19 and TRBJ2-1, with TRBD2 identical over 7 bases. The CDR3 totals 16 residues. The V gene's germline CDR1 is LNHDA and CDR2 SQIVND (reference sequence). The J segment lost 2 bases and the V segment lost 1 base, leaving 5 bases of the junction unmatched. CDR3 in DNA: TGTGCCAGTAGTATAGTTCTAGCGGAGCCCTACAATGAGCAGTTCTTC. The encoded protein is CASSIVLAEPYNEQFF.

V gene TRBV6-5 combines with J gene TRBJ2-7; D gene ambiguous. Per the germline V gene, CDR1 is MNHEY and CDR2 is SVGAGI. This CDR3 has 13 amino acids. V was cut by 5 bases and J by 2 bases, with 10 bases left in between. The CDR3 region is CASSPGSPYEQYF. In DNA, the CDR3 is TGTGCCAGCAGTCCCGGGTCCCCCTACGAGCAGTACTTC.

The chain links TRBV5-4 to TRBJ2-7; TRBD2 matches at 12 bases. Germline lookup yields CDR1 SGHNT and CDR2 YYREEE (reference sequence). This CDR3 spans 15 amino acids. V trimming: 4 bases; J trimming: 4 bases; junction bases outside the gene matches: 6. CDR3 loop: CASSLGLAGPYEQYF. Written as DNA, the CDR3 is TGTGCCAGCAGCCTCGGACTAGCGGGACCGTACGAGCAGTACTTC.

V usage is TRBV30 and J usage is TRBJ1-3; 8 bases map to TRBD1. Per the germline V gene, CDR1 is GTSNPN and CDR2 is SVGIG (reference sequence). The CDR3 contains 14 residues. With 0 bases clipped from V and 6 bases from J, the junction kept 4 bases outside the gene matches. The CDR3 sequence is CAWSVSRGLNTIYF. The CDR3 DNA reads as TGTGCCTGGAGTGTAAGCAGGGGGCTAAACACCATATATTTT.

This clone was detected once. This chain uses TRBV4-3 with TRBJ2-2, with 8 bases aligning to TRBD1. Germline V gene data show CDR1 as LGHNA and CDR2 as YSLEER. The length of the CDR3 is 14 residues. Trimming at V came to 4 bases and at J to 4 bases, leaving 2 bases not matched to a gene. The CDR3 region has the DNA TGCGCCAGCAGCCCGGACAGGGTCACCGGGGAGCTGTTTTTT. It encodes CASSPDRVTGELFF.

This clone has just one count. The chain recombines TRBV7-2 with TRBJ1-1, with TRBD1 as a possible D gene (5 bases). Trimming cost V 4 bases and J 0 bases, with 9 bases left between them. Germline assignment: CDR1 SGHTA and CDR2 FQGNSA. This CDR3 comprises 14 residues. CDR3 nucleotides: TGTGCCAGCAGCTCTGGGACTGTGAACACTGAAGCTTTCTTT. Translating gives CASSSGTVNTEAFF.

This clone was seen more than once but under ten times. The rearrangement links TRBV6-5 to TRBJ1-3; D is undetermined. This CDR3 contains 16 residues. The V end was cut by 0 bases, the J end by 0 bases, with 9 bases between. Germline V gene sequence: CDR1 MNHEY, CDR2 SVGAGI. Here the CDR3 DNA reads TGTGCCAGCAGTTACTCAAGGAGGGACTCTGGAAACACCATATATTTT. Its translation: CASSYSRRDSGNTIYF.

The DNA for the CDR3 is TGTGCCAGCAGCCACCTGGGACAGCGGATCAACACTGAAGCTTTCTTT. The encoded protein is CASSHLGQRINTEAFF. This chain joins TRBV3-1 (or the pseudogene TRBV3-2) and TRBJ1-1; 7 bases line up with TRBD1. J gave up 2 bases and V 3 bases, and 9 bases lay outside the gene matches. The length of the CDR3 is 16 residues. Looked up from germline, CDR1 is LGHDT and CDR2 is YNNKEL (reference sequence).

The sample holds a few counts of this clone. The J gene is TRBJ1-2, the V gene TRBV20-1, with TRBD1 as a possible D gene (5 bases). The germline gives CDR1 DFQATT, CDR2 SNEGSKA (reference sequence). The CDR3 is 13 amino acids. V was shortened by 3 bases and J by 4 bases, with 12 bases between the two germline ends. DNA of the CDR3: TGCAGTGCTAGTCCAGGGTTAAGCTATGGCTACACCTTC. It codes for CSASPGLSYGYTF.

This clone was seen a few times. The chain uses TRBV5-4 and TRBJ2-1; a weak D match, TRBD1 (5 bases). Trimming removed 3 bases at V and 8 bases at J, with 9 bases between. The CDR3 spans 12 residues. Germline CDR1 and CDR2: SGHNT and YYREEE (reference sequence). The CDR3 protein is CASSWWGDEQFF. CDR3 bases: TGTGCCAGCAGCTGGTGGGGCGATGAGCAGTTCTTC.

This clone has more than one count but fewer than ten. The chain couples TRBV5-5 to TRBJ1-2; a weak D match, TRBD1 (6 bases). Germline lookup yields CDR1 SGHKS and CDR2 YYEKEE (reference sequence). This CDR3 has 14 residues. V lost 5 bases and J 1 base, leaving 12 bases between the germline ends. The CDR3 nucleotides are TGTGCCAGCAGTTCAGGGGTTATTAACTATGGCTACACCTTC. It yields the protein CASSSGVINYGYTF.

A single count supports this clone. In DNA, the CDR3 is TGCAGCTCAGGACTAGCGGGAGGGGACAATGAGCAGTTCTTC. This encodes CSSGLAGGDNEQFF. The rearrangement uses TRBV29-1 and TRBJ2-1, with TRBD2 matching over 15 bases. After removal of 8 bases from V and 5 bases from J, the junction contained 4 bases not matched to a gene. Germline V lookup: CDR1 SQVTM, CDR2 ANQGSEA. The CDR3 runs 14 residues.

This chain connects TRBV24-1 to TRBJ2-3; 8 nucleotides match TRBD1. With 5 bases clipped from V and 0 bases from J, the junction kept 3 bases outside the gene matches. Germline V gene lookup returns CDR1 KGHDR and CDR2 SFDVKD. The CDR3 totals 15 residues. CDR3: CATSVGQGSTDTQYF. CDR3 nucleotide sequence: TGTGCCACCAGTGTAGGACAGGGTAGCACAGATACGCAGTATTTT.

V is TRBV11-2 and J is TRBJ1-6, with a weak D call TRBD1 (5 bases). The CDR3 covers 14 residues. The ends were cut back, 4 bases at V and 7 bases at J, with 11 bases in the middle. Germline V lookup: CDR1 SGHAT, CDR2 FQNNGV. In nucleotides, the CDR3 is TGTGCCAGCAGCTGGGACTTAGGAAATTCACCCCTCCACTTT. This codes for CASSWDLGNSPLHF.

The chain's CDR3 is CASSYSPGVGEQYF. The CDR3 DNA reads TGTGCCAGCAGTTACTCTCCAGGGGTCGGCGAGCAGTACTTC. This rearrangement joins TRBV6-5 to TRBJ2-7; a weak D match, TRBD1 (6 bases). Germline-derived CDR1 and CDR2 are MNHEY and SVGAGI. The CDR3 loop spans 14 amino acids. Trimming left V 0 bases short and J 6 bases short, with 12 bases between.

The rearrangement links TRBV6-6 to TRBJ1-4; no clear D. Trimming removed 6 bases at V and 0 bases at J, with 8 bases between. The germline gives CDR1 MNHNY, CDR2 SVGAGI (reference sequence). CDR3 size: 14 residues. CDR3 in DNA: TGTGCCAGCAGACAGATTGCAACTAATGAAAAACTGTTTTTT. Its protein product is CASRQIATNEKLFF.

This chain connects TRBV3-1 (or the pseudogene TRBV3-2) to TRBJ1-1; 8 nucleotides line up with TRBD1. Looked up from germline, CDR1 is LGHDT and CDR2 is YNNKEL (reference sequence). V lost 2 bases and J lost 0; bases outside the gene matches: 2. There are 15 residues in the CDR3. DNA for the CDR3: TGTGCCAGCAGCCAACAGACAGGGGTGAACACTGAAGCTTTCTTT. Translated, it gives CASSQQTGVNTEAFF.

The genes are TRBV7-3 and TRBJ2-1; D is perhaps TRBD1 (6 bases). Germline lookup yields CDR1 SGHTA and CDR2 FQGTGA. This CDR3 has 16 residues. V lost 1 base to trimming and J lost 2 bases, with 12 bases between them. DNA of the CDR3: TGTGCCAGCAGCTTAATGAACAGGGAGCCCTACAATGAGCAGTTCTTC. It specifies CASSLMNREPYNEQFF.